This T cell receptor beta chain was captured by sequencing in a study of T cell responses to AZD1222 COVID-19 vaccine. V dropped 8 bases and J dropped 5 bases, with 19 bases sitting between them. This CDR3 has 15 residues. CDR1 MNHEY and CDR2 SVGAGI come from the germline V gene. Some clones are missing from TCRdb's copy, which holds only in-frame ones; the method was immunoSEQ multiplex PCR. The table records roughly 120,000 clones, about 86% of them present only once. The clonotype comes from an adult who received the AZD1222 COVID-19 vaccine. Source: peripheral blood, taken 28 days after the second AZD1222 dose. V gene TRBV6-5 combines with J gene TRBJ2-1; tentatively, D is TRBD2 (6 bases). This CDR3 is CASGTEGEGNNEQFF. The CDR3 DNA follows: TGTGCCAGCGGCACGGAGGGCGAGGGGAACAATGAGCAGTTCTTC.